The 4 T cell receptor beta chains in this list originate from one sample, sequenced in a study of cytomegalovirus exposure and HLA in healthy donors (TCRdb year 2017). Preparation of the library involved the immunoSEQ multiplex PCR assay. For the multiplex PCR, a mixture combining 60 forward primers for TCR Vbeta segments and 13 reverse primers for TCR Jbeta segments was used. Not all clones reach the TCRdb copy of this immuneACCESS table, which keeps in-frame sequences only. Checked studies attribute under half of the gap to unresolved V genes and leave the rest unexplained. Present in this sample are 150,000 to 200,000 clones, 70% to 90% of which were seen just once. The ten largest clones take up about 10% of the sample. The sequenced material came from PBMCs. Receptors were obtained from a man younger than 35 in good health and CMV-seropositive.

The chain joins TRBV19 to TRBJ1-4, with 9 bases that match TRBD1. The germline gives CDR1 LNHDA, CDR2 SQIVND (reference sequence). CDR3 length: 20 amino acids. Germline trimming cut 10 bases from V and 0 bases from J; bases unmatched to any gene: 21. Here the CDR3 DNA reads TGTGCCACTCAGGGGTTCCCGGACAGGGGACTTCTTGCAACTAATGAAAAACTGTTTTTT. It specifies CATQGFPDRGLLATNEKLFF.

Concerning this clone: A read error may account for a junction end that differs from germline. This rearrangement joins TRBV5-1 to TRBJ2-3; 16 bases agree with TRBD2. Germline lookup yields CDR1 SGHRS and CDR2 YFSETQ. The CDR3 extends over 18 amino acids. CDR3 amino acids: CASGFDPGLAGGPDTQYF. In DNA form, the CDR3 reads TGCGCCAGCGGCTTCGACCCGGGACTAGCGGGGGGGCCTGATACGCAGTATTTT.

The rearrangement links TRBV6-5 to TRBJ2-5; D perhaps matches TRBD1 (5 bases). Matching the DNA end better, TRBJ2-7 makes the J call doubtful. The CDR3 spans 15 residues. Per germline, CDR1 MNHEY and CDR2 SVGAGI. The CDR3 DNA follows: TGTGCCAGCAGTTACGGGGCACCATTCTCCTACGAGCAGTACTTC. Its protein product is CASSYGAPFSYEQYF.

The V call is TRBV5-1, the J call TRBJ2-7, with D tentatively TRBD2 (7 bases). Germline CDR1 is SGHRS and CDR2 is YFSETQ. The CDR3 has 16 amino acids. V lost 4 bases and J lost 0, with 17 bases in between. The CDR3 coding sequence is TGCGCCAGCAGCCGCCTCGAGGGGGGGAGCTCCTACGAGCAGTACTTC. This gives the protein CASSRLEGGSSYEQYF.